The 10 T cell receptor beta chains below all came from one sample that was sequenced in a study of blood T cell repertoires in COVID-19. Data came from immunoSEQ multiplex PCR; TCRdb stores just in-frame clones and leaves some out. The sample shows over 300,000 clones, more than 75% of them seen only once. Sequenced: peripheral blood. Receptors originate from a woman in her 50s with acute or convalescent COVID-19.

The gene calls are TRBV28 and TRBJ1-4; TRBD1 matches at 8 bases. CDR1 and CDR2 (germline): MDHEN, SYDVKM. V lost 4 bases, J lost 4 bases, and 5 bases stayed unmatched. The CDR3 extends over 15 amino acids. The CDR3 DNA is TGTGCCAGCAGTTCAGGGGGCCGGCTTAATGAAAAACTGTTTTTT. Amino acids: CASSSGGRLNEKLFF.

This clone came up once. The gene calls are TRBV9 and TRBJ2-3; TRBD2 agrees at 9 bases. Germline V gene sequence: CDR1 SGDLS, CDR2 YYNGEE. The CDR3 has 13 residues. V shed 7 bases, J shed 1 base, and the junction held 1 base outside the gene matches. The CDR3 DNA sequence: TGTGCCAGCCAGCGGGGGGGCACAGATACGCAGTATTTT. Protein product: CASQRGGTDTQYF.

CDR3 bases: TGTGCCAGCAGCCAGGACAGTATGGGGACCGGGGAGCTGTTTTTT. Residues: CASSQDSMGTGELFF. The V call is TRBV9, the J call TRBJ2-2, with a tentative D call TRBD1 (6 bases). The CDR3 is made up of 15 amino acids. Trimming shortened V by 4 bases and J by 5 bases, and 15 bases separated the two germline ends. Germline V CDR1 and CDR2: SGDLS, YYNGEE.

This chain connects TRBV9 to TRBJ2-3; 7 bases line up with TRBD2. Germline V gene data show CDR1 as SGDLS and CDR2 as YYNGEE. The CDR3 has 16 residues. Trimming at V came to 4 bases and at J to 4 bases, leaving 12 bases not matched to a gene. The CDR3 DNA sequence: TGTGCCAGCAGCCCGGGAACTAGCGAAGTAGCAGATACGCAGTATTTT. Translating gives CASSPGTSEVADTQYF.

This sequence joins TRBV7-2 and TRBJ2-7; 8 bases are shared with TRBD2. Germline assignment: CDR1 SGHTA and CDR2 FQGNSA. With 7 bases clipped from V and 0 bases from J, the junction kept 5 bases outside the gene matches. The CDR3 consists of 14 residues. CDR3 amino acids: CASTRGGSSYEQYF. The DNA of the CDR3 is TGTGCCAGCACCCGGGGGGGGTCCTCCTACGAGCAGTACTTC.

CDR3 region: CASTPLTLVDSPLHF. The CDR3 region has the DNA TGTGCCAGCACCCCCCTGACACTTGTGGATTCACCCCTCCACTTT. The V and J genes are TRBV27 and TRBJ1-6; D uncertain. This CDR3 contains 15 residues. From germline, CDR1 is MNHEY and CDR2 SMNVEV (reference sequence). Between the trimmed V and J ends, which lost 7 bases and 8 bases, there was a span of 18 bases.

The chain uses TRBV10-3 and TRBJ2-1, with 9 bases lining up with TRBD2. The length of the CDR3 is 12 residues. Germline-derived CDR1 and CDR2 are ENHRY and SYGVKD. The junction had 5 bases not matched to a gene; V was cut back by 2 bases and J by 15 bases. CDR3 loop: CAISEEAGGWFF. CDR3 coding DNA: TGTGCCATCAGTGAGGAGGCGGGGGGGTGGTTCTTC.

The chain combines TRBV3-1 (or the pseudogene TRBV3-2) with TRBJ2-3; 10 bases are shared with TRBD2. The germline V gene has CDR1 LGHDT and CDR2 YNNKEL (reference sequence). The CDR3 is 18 amino acids. Germline trimming cut 6 bases from V and 3 bases from J; bases unmatched to any gene: 15. The CDR3 DNA reads as TGTGCCAGCAGACCCGACAGAGCGGGAGGGCCTCTAACAGATACGCAGTATTTT. Amino acid sequence: CASRPDRAGGPLTDTQYF.

As DNA, the CDR3 is TGTGCCAGTAGTATGGACAGGACGGGCAATCAGCCCCAGCATTTT. This codes for CASSMDRTGNQPQHF. The V and J genes are TRBV19 and TRBJ1-5, with TRBD1 identical over 7 bases. Trimming cost V 3 bases and J 2 bases; bases outside gene matches: 4. Germline V gene data show CDR1 as LNHDA and CDR2 as SQIVND (reference sequence). CDR3 length equals 15 residues.

The chain links TRBV28 to TRBJ1-5, with 8 positions matching TRBD1. V shed 6 bases and J 1 base; nucleotides not matched to a gene: 8. This CDR3 spans 16 amino acids. Germline V gene lookup returns CDR1 MDHEN and CDR2 SYDVKM. As DNA, the CDR3 is TGTGCCAGCAGATCGCACAGGGGGGGGAGCAATCAGCCCCAGCATTTT. It yields the protein CASRSHRGGSNQPQHF.